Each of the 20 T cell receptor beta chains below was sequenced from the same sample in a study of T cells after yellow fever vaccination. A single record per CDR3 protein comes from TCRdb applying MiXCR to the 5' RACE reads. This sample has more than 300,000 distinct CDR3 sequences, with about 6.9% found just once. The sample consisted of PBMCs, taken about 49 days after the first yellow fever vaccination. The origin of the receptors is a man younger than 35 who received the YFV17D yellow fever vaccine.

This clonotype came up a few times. The CDR3 protein is CATSRGTVEVGTEAFF. The CDR3 bases are TGTGCCACCAGCAGAGGAACGGTGGAGGTTGGCACTGAAGCTTTCTTT. V is TRBV15 and J is TRBJ1-1, with D hard to call. V lost 1 base to trimming and J lost 4 bases, with 16 bases between them. CDR3 length equals 16 residues. Germline values: CDR1 LNHNV, CDR2 YYDKDF (reference sequence).

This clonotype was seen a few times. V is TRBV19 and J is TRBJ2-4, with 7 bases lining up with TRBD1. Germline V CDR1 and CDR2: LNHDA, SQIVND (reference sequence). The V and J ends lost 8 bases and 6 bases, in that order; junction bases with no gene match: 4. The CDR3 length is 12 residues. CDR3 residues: CASRNRGNIQYF. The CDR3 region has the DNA TGTGCCAGTCGTAACAGGGGAAACATTCAGTACTTC.

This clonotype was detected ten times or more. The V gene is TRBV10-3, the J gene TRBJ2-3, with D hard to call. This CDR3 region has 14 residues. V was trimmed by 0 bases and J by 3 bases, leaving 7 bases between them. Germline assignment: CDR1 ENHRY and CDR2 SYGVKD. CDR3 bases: TGTGCCATCAGTGAGTCTAGTGGGACAGATACGCAGTATTTT. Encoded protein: CAISESSGTDTQYF.

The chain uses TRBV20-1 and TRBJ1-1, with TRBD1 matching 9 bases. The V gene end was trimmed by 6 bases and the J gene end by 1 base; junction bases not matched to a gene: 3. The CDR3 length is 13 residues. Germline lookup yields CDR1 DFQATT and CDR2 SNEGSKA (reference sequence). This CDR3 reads CSARDRENTEAFF. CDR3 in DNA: TGCAGTGCGAGGGACAGGGAGAACACTGAAGCTTTCTTT.

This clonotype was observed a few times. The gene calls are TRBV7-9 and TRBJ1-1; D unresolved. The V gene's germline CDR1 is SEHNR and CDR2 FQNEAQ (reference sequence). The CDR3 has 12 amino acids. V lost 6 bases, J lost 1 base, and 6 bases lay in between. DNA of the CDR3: TGTGCCAGCAGATTTCAGAACACTGAAGCTTTCTTT. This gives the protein CASRFQNTEAFF.

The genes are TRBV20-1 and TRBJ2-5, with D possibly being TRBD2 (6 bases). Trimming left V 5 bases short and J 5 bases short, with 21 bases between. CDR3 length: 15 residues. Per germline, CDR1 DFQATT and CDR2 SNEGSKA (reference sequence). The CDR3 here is CSAYMALAGLETQYF. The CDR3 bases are TGCAGTGCTTATATGGCCTTGGCGGGGTTGGAGACCCAGTACTTC.

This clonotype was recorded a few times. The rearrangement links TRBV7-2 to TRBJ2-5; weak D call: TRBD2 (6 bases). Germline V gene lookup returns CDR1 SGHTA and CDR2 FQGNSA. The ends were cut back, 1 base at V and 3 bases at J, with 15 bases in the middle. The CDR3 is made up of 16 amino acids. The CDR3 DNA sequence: TGTGCCAGCAGCTTAGTGTTTAACGGGGGAAAAGAGACCCAGTACTTC. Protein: CASSLVFNGGKETQYF.

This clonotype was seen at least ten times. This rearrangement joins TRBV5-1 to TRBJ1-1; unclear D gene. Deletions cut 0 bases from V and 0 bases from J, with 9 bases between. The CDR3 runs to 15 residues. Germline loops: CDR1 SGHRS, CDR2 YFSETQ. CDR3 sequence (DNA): TGCGCCAGCAGCTTGGTATCAGGACTGAACACTGAAGCTTTCTTT. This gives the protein CASSLVSGLNTEAFF.

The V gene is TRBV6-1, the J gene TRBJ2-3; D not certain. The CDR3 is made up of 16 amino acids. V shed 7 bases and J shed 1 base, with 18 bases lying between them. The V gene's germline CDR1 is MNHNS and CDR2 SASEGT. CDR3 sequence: CASIPLGRTRTDTQYF. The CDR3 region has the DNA TGTGCCAGCATCCCTTTGGGCAGGACCCGCACAGATACGCAGTATTTT.

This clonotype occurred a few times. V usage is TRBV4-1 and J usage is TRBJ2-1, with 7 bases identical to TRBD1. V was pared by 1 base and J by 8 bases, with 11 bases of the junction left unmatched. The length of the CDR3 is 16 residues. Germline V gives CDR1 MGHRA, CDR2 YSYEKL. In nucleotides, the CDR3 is TGCGCCAGCAGCCAAGCCCCCGGGACAGTCGGCGATGAGCAGTTCTTC. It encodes CASSQAPGTVGDEQFF.

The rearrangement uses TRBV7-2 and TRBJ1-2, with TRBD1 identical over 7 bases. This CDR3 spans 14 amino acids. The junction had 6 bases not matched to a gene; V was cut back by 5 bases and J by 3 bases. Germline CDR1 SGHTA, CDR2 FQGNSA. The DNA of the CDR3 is TGTGCCAGCAGCCGACAGGGTCTAGACTATGGCTACACCTTC. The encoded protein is CASSRQGLDYGYTF.

The CDR3 loop reads CASSPSPSGGYTF. CDR3 sequence (DNA): TGTGCCAGCAGCCCGAGTCCTTCGGGCGGCTACACCTTC. This chain joins TRBV7-3 and TRBJ1-2, with no clear D. V gave up 5 bases and J gave up 8 bases, with 15 bases separating them. The germline V gene encodes CDR1 SGHTA and CDR2 FQGTGA. The CDR3 covers 13 residues.

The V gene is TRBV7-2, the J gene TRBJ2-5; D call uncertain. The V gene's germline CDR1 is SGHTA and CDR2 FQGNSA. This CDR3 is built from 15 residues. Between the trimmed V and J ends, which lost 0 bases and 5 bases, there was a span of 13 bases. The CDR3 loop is CASSLAGQTWETQYF. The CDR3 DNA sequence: TGTGCCAGCAGCTTAGCCGGGCAGACATGGGAGACCCAGTACTTC.

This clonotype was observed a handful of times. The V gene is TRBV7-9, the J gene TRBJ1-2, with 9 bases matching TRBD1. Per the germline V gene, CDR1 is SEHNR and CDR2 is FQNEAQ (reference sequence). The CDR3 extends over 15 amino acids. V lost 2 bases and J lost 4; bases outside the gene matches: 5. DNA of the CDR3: TGTGCCAGCAGCTTACGGGGACAGGGTAGCTATGGCTACACCTTC. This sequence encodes CASSLRGQGSYGYTF.

The CDR3 loop is CASSIEGSDTGELFF. The CDR3 nucleotides read TGTGCCAGTAGTATCGAGGGTTCGGACACCGGGGAGCTGTTTTTT. The chain has TRBV19 and TRBJ2-2, with a possible D match to TRBD2 (5 bases). The CDR3 is made up of 15 amino acids. Germline V gene data show CDR1 as LNHDA and CDR2 as SQIVND (reference sequence). The V and J ends lost 3 bases and 3 bases respectively, with 11 bases between them.

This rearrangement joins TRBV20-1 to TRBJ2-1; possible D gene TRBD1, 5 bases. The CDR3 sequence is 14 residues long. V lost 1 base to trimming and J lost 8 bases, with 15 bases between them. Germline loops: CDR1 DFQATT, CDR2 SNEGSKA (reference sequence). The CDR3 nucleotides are TGCAGTGCTAGAGTGGGCAGGGTTGATTATGAGCAGTTCTTC. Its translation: CSARVGRVDYEQFF.

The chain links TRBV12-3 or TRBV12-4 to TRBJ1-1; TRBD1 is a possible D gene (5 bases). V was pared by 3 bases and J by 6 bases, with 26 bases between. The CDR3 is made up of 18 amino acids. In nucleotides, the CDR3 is TGTGCCAGCAGTTTGGGTCCCCCGCGGGGGGGGAAGGGCGCTGAAGCTTTCTTT. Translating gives CASSLGPPRGGKGAEAFF.

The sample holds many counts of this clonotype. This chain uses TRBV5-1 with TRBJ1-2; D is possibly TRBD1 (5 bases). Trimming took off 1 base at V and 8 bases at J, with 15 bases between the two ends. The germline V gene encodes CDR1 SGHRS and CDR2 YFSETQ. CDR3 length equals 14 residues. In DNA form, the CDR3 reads TGCGCCAGCAGCTTGTCAGGGTATGGTCAAGGCTACACCTTC. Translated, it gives CASSLSGYGQGYTF. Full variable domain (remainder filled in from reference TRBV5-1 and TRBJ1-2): KAGVTQTPRYLIKTRGQQVTLSCSPISGHRSVSWYQQTPGQGLQFLFEYFSETQRNKGNFPGRFSGRQFSNSRSEMNVSTLELGDSALYLCASSLSGYGQGYTFGSGTRLTVV.

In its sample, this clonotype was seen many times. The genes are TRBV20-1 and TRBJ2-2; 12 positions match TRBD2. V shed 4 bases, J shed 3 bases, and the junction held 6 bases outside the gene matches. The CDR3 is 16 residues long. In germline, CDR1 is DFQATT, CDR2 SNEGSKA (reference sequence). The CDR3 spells CSAKPGTSGYTGELFF. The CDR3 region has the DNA TGCAGTGCTAAGCCCGGGACTAGCGGGTACACCGGGGAGCTGTTTTTT.

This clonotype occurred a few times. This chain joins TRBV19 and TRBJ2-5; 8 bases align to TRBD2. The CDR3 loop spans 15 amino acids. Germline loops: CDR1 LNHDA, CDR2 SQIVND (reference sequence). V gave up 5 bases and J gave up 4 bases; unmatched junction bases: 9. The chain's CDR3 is CASSRHSGGPETQYF. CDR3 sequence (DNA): TGTGCCAGTAGTCGACACAGCGGGGGACCAGAGACCCAGTACTTC.